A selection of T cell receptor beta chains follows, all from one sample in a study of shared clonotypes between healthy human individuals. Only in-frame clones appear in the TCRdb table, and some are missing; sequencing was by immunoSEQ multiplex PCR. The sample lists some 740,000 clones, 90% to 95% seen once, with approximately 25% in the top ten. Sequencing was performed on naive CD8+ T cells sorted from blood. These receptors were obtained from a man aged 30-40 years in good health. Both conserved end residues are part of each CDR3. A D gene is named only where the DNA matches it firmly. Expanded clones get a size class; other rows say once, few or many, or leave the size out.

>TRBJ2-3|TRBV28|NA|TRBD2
TGTGCCAGCAGCCGGATACTAGCGGGATTAGATACGCAGTATTTT
CASSRILAGLDTQYF
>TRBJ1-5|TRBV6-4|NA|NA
TGTGCCAGCAGTGTTCCGGGACGAGTCAATCAGCCCCAGCATTTT
CASSVPGRVNQPQHF
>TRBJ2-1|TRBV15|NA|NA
TGTGCCACCAGCAGAGATCGGGGAACCTACAATGAGCAGTTCTTC
CATSRDRGTYNEQFF
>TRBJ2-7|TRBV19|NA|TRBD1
TGTGCCAGTAAGGGGACAGGGGCCTCCTACGAGCAGTACTTC
CASKGTGASYEQYF
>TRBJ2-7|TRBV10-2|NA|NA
TGCGCCAGCAAGGTCTCGGACAGAAGCGAGCAGTACTTC
CASKVSDRSEQYF
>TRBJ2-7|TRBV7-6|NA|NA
TGTGCCAGCAGCAGCCGGGACCGGGGGTACGAGCAGTACTTC
CASSSRDRGYEQYF
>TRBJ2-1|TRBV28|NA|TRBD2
TGTGCCAGCGTAAAGGCGGGAGGGCCCTACAATGAGCAGTTCTTC
CASVKAGGPYNEQFF
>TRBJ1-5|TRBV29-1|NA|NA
TGCAGCGTTGACTGGCAGAAACAACCTCAGCCCCAGCATTTT
CSVDWQKQPQPQHF
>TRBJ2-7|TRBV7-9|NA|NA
TGTGCCAGCAGCTTAGTGGCTAGCTACGAGCAGTACTTC
CASSLVASYEQYF
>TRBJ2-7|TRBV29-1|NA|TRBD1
TGCAGCGCCCGGACAGGGAAAAGCTACGAGCAGTACTTC
CSARTGKSYEQYF
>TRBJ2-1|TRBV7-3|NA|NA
TGTGCCAGCAGCTTAATGGACAGCTCCTACAATGAGCAGTTCTTC
CASSLMDSSYNEQFF
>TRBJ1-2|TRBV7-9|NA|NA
TGTGCCAGCAGCTTAGGAGAGCTGGAGTCCAACTATGGCTACACCTTC
CASSLGELESNYGYTF
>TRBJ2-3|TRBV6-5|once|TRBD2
TGTGCCAGCAGTTACTCGACTAGCGGCACAGATACGCAGTATTTT
CASSYSTSGTDTQYF
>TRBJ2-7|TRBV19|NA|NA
TGTGCCAGTAGTTATGGTGGGGTCTCCTACGAGCAGTACTTC
CASSYGGVSYEQYF
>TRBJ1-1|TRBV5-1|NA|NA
TGCGCCAGCAGCTTGGAATTTTTCCGATTGAACACTGAAGCTTTCTTT
CASSLEFFRLNTEAFF
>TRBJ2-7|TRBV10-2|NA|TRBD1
TGCGCCAGCAGTGAAAAGGGACAGGGCGGCGAGCAGTACTTC
CASSEKGQGGEQYF
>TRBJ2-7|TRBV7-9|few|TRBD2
TGTGCCAGCAGCTTAGGGACTAGCGGGAACTACTACGAGCAGTACTTC
CASSLGTSGNYYEQYF
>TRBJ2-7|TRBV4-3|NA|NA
TGCGCCAGCAGCCAAGATCTTGGGGGAACCTACGAGCAGTACTTC
CASSQDLGGTYEQYF